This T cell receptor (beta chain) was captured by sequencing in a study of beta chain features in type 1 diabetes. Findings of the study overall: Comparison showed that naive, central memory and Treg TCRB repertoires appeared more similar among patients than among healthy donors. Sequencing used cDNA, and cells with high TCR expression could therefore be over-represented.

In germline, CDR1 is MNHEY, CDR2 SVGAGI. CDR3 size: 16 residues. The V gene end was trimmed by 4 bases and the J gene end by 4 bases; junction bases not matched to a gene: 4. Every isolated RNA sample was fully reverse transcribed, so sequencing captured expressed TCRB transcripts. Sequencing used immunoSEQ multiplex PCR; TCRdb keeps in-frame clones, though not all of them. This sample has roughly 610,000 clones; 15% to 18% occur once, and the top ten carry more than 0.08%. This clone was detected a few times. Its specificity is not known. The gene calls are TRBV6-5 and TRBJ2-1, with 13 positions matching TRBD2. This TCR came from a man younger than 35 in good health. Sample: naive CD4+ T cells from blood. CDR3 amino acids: CASSSSGLAGYNEQFF. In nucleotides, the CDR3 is TGTGCCAGCAGTTCGTCGGGACTAGCGGGGTACAATGAGCAGTTCTTC.